This T cell receptor beta chain derives from a study of T cell repertoires in cytomegalovirus infection. The overall study: It was the public TCR beta signatures that indicated both CMV infection and matching HLA type. Study findings and constraints: Clonotypes of TCR beta that were HLA-C-restricted and CMV-specific dominated the ex vivo response. Totalled public TCR beta family frequency picked out people who carried CMV plus the relevant HLA.

TCRdb independently ran MiXCR on the reads; one entry per CDR3 protein. Among roughly 230,000 distinct CDR3 sequences, over 15% were seen once, and the ten largest hold more than 45%. CDR3 length: 14 residues. CDR1 and CDR2 from the germline V gene are SQVTM and ANQGSEA. With 4 bases removed from V and 0 bases from J, the gap between germline ends came to 12 bases. As for this clonotype: Its antigen is unidentified.

The chain carries TRBV29-1 and TRBJ1-1; D remains unclear. The sequence was obtained from a human donor in good health (CMV status not recorded). Some clones in this sample may be carry-over from other donors' samples. The sequenced sample was CD8+ T cells from PBMCs. CDR3 sequence: CSVARVGVNTEAFF. As DNA, the CDR3 is TGCAGCGTTGCGAGGGTAGGCGTGAACACTGAAGCTTTCTTT.